This record concerns one TCR beta chain sequence. Its target is not known. Combining a sample-barcoded 5' primer with a J-beta primer mix, a second PCR ran for about 7 to 11 cycles. A 12-random-nucleotide template-switch adaptor tagged each cDNA molecule. TCRdb reanalysed the 5' RACE reads using MiXCR and keeps one entry per CDR3 protein. The table includes about 640,000 distinct CDR3 sequences, roughly 50% detected once. The CDR3 is 12 residues long. CDR1 is MNHNS, CDR2 SASEGT, per germline. For every donor, a draw yielded 9.5 to 10 milliliters of peripheral blood. This sample is drawn from a study of blood T cells in healthy people across ages. In the study overall: About one barcoded beta molecule per two T cells was captured by template switching. Study findings and constraints: Underestimates were what the diversity estimates from one million T cells were considered to be.

Sequencing was done on a sample of blood. The receptor's source is a man in his 60s in good health. The chain is built from TRBV6-1 and TRBJ2-4; D possibly corresponds to TRBD2 (6 bases). The J call may be mistaken, given a closer DNA end match to TRBJ2-5. The CDR3 is CASREGFGTQYF. DNA for the CDR3: TGTGCCAGCAGGGAGGGTTTTGGGACCCAGTACTTC.